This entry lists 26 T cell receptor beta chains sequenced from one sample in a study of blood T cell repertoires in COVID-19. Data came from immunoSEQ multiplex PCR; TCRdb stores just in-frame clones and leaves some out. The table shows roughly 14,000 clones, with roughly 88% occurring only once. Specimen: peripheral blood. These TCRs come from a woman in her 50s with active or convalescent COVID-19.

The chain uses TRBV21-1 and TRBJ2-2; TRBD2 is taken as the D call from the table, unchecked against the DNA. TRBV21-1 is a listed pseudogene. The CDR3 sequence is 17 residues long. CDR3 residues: CASSYPFAGWNTGELFF. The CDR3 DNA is TGTGCCAGCAGCTATCCCTTTGCGGGCTGGAACACCGGGGAGCTGTTTTTT.

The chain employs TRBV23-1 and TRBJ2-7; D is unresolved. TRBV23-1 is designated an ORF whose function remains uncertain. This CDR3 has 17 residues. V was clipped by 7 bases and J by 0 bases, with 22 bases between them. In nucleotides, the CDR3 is TGCGCCAGCACACTTTTGCTGGGTGGCGACACCTCCTACGAGCAGTACTTC. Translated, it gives CASTLLLGGDTSYEQYF.

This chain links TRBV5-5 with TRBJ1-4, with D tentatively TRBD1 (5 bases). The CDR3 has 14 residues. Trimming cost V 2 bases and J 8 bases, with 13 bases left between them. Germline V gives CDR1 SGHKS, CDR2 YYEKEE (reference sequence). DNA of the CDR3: TGTGCCAGCAGCTTCCGGCAGGGTTGGGAAAAACTGTTTTTT. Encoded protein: CASSFRQGWEKLFF.

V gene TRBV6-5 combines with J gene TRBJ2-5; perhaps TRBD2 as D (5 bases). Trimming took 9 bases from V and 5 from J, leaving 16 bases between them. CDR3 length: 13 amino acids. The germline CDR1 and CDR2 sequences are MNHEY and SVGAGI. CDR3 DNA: TGTGCCAGTTTTGCCGGTCCGGGGGAGACCCAGTACTTC. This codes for CASFAGPGETQYF.

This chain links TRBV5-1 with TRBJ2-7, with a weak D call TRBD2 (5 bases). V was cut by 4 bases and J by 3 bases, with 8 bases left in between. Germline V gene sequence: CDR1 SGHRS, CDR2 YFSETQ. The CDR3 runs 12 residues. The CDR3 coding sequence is TGCGCCAGCAGCGGAGGAAACTACGAGCAGTACTTC. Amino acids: CASSGGNYEQYF.

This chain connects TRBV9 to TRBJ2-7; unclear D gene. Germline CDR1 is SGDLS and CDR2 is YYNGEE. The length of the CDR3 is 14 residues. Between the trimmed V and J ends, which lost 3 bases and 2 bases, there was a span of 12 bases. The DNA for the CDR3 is TGTGCCAGCAGCGATGATGTGGGCCCCTACGAGCAGTACTTC. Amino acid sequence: CASSDDVGPYEQYF.

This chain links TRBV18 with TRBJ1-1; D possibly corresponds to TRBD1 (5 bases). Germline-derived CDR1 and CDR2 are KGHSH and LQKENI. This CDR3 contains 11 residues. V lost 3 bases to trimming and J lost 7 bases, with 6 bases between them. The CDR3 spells CASSPGHEAFF. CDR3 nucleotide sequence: TGTGCCAGCTCACCTGGACATGAAGCTTTCTTT.

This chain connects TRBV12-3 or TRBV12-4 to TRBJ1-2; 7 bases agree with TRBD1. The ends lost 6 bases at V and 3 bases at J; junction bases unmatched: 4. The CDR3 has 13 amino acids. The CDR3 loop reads CASSPGQDYGYTF. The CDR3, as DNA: TGTGCCAGCAGCCCTGGACAGGACTATGGCTACACCTTC.

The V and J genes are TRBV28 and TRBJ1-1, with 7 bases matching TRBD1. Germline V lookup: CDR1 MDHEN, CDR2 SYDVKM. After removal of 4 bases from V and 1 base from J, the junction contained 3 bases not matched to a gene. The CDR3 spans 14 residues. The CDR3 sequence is CASSSGTANTEAFF. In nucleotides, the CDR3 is TGTGCCAGCAGTTCCGGGACAGCGAACACTGAAGCTTTCTTT.

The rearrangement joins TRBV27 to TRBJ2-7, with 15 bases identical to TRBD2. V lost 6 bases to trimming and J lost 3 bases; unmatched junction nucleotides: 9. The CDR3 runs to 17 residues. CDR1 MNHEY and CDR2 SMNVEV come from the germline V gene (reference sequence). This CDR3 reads CASRKPGLAGGLYEQYF. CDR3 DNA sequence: TGTGCCAGCAGGAAACCGGGACTAGCGGGGGGACTCTACGAGCAGTACTTC.

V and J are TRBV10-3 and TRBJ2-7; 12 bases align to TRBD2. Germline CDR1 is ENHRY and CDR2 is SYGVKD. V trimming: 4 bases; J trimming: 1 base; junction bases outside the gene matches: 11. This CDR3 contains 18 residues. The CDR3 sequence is CAISGGTSGLRASYEQYF. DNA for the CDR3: TGTGCCATCAGTGGAGGGACTAGCGGGCTGAGGGCTTCCTACGAGCAGTACTTC.

CDR3 coding DNA: TGTGCCAGCAGTCTGAGCGGGAGTGGATCCGAGCAGTACTTC. Translation: CASSLSGSGSEQYF. V usage is TRBV28 and J usage is TRBJ2-7; 8 nucleotides match TRBD2. The CDR3 runs to 14 residues. V was pared by 5 bases and J by 6 bases, with 9 bases of the junction left unmatched. Germline CDR1 is MDHEN and CDR2 is SYDVKM.

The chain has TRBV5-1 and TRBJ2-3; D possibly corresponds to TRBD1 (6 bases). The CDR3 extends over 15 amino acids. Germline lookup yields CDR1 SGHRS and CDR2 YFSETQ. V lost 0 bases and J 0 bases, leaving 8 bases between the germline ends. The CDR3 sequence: CASSLAGVSTDTQYF. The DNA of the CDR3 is TGCGCCAGCAGCTTGGCAGGGGTTAGCACAGATACGCAGTATTTT.

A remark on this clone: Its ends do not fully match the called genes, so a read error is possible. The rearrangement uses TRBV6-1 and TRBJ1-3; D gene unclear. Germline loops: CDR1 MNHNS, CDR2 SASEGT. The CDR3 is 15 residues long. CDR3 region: CASSEWRSSGNAIYF. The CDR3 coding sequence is TGTGCCAGCAGTGAATGGAGGAGCTCTGGAAACGCCATATATTTT.

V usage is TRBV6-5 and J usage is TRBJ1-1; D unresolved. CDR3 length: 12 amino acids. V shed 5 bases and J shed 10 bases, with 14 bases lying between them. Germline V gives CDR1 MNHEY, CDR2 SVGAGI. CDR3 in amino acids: CASSIRARGAFF. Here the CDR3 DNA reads TGTGCCAGCAGTATCCGGGCCCGGGGAGCTTTCTTT.

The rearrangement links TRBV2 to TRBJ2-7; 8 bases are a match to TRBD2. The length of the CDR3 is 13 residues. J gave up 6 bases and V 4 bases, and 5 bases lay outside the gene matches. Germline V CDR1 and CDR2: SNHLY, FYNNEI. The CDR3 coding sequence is TGTGCCAGCAGTGCCAGCGGGAGAAGCGAGCAGTACTTC. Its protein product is CASSASGRSEQYF.

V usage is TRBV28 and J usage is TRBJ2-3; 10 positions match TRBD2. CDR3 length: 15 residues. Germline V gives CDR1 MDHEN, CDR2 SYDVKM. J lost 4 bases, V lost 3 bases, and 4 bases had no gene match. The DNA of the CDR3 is TGTGCCAGCAGTTTTAGCGGGGGGTGGGCAGATACGCAGTATTTT. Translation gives CASSFSGGWADTQYF.

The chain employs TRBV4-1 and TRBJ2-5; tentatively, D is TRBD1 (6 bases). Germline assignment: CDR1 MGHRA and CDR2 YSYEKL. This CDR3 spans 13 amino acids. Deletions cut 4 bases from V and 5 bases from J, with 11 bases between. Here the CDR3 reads CASSRGPGETQYF. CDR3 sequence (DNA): TGCGCCAGCAGCCGGGGGCCCGGGGAGACCCAGTACTTC.

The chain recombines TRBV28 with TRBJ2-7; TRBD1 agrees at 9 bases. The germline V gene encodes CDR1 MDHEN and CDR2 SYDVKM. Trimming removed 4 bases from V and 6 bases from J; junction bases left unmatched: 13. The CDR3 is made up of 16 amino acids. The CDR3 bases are TGTGCCAGCAGTTCTAAGGGGAGCACAGGGGGCTCCGAGCAGTACTTC. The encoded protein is CASSSKGSTGGSEQYF. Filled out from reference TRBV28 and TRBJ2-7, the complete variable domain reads DVKVTQSSRYLVKRTGEKVFLECVQDMDHENMFWYRQDPGLGLRLIYFSYDVKMKEKGDIPEGYSVSREKKERFSLILESASTNQTSMYLCASSSKGSTGGSEQYFGPGTRLTVT.

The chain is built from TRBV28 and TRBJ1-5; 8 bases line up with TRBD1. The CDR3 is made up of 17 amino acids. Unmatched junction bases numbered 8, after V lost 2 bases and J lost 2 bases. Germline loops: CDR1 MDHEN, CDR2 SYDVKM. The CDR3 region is CASSLLPGQVGNQPQHF. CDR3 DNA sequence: TGTGCCAGCAGTTTACTCCCGGGACAGGTGGGCAATCAGCCCCAGCATTTT.

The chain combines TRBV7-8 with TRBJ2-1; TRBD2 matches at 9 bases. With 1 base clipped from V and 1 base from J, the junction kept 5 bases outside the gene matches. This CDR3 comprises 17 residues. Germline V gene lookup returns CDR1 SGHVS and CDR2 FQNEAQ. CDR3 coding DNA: TGTGCCAGCAGCTTAGGACCGGGACTAGCTTCCTACAATGAGCAGTTCTTC. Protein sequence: CASSLGPGLASYNEQFF.

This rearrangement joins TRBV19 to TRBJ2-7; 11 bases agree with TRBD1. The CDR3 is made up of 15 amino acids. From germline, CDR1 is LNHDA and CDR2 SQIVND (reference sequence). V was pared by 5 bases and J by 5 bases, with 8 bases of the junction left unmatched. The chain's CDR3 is CASSPGQGAVDEQYF. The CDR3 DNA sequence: TGTGCCAGTAGTCCAGGACAGGGGGCCGTCGACGAGCAGTACTTC.

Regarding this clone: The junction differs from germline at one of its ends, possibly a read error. The CDR3 DNA reads as TGTGCTAGCAGCTTAAACGGGGGGCCCACAGATACGCAGTATTTT. Translation gives CASSLNGGPTDTQYF. The chain combines TRBV7-7 with TRBJ2-3, with D possibly matching TRBD2 (7 bases). CDR1 and CDR2 from the germline V gene are SSHAT and FNYEAQ (reference sequence). The CDR3 loop spans 15 amino acids.

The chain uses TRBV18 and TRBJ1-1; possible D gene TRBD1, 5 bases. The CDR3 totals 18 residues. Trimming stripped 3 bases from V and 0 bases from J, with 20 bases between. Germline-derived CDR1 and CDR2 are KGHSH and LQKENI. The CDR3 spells CASSPFLWGESMNTEAFF. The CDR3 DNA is TGTGCCAGCTCACCTTTTTTATGGGGGGAGTCCATGAACACTGAAGCTTTCTTT.

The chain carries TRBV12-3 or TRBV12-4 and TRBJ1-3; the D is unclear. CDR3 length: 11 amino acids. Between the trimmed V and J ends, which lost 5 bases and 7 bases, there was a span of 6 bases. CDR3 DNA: TGTGCCAGCAGTACTATCAACACCATATATTTT. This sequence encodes CASSTINTIYF.

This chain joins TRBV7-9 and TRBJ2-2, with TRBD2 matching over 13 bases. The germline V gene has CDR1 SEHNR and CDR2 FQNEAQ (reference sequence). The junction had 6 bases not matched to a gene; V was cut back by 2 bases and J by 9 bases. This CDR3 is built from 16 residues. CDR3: CASSLLLAGGQRELFF. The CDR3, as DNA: TGTGCCAGCAGCTTATTACTAGCGGGAGGGCAGAGGGAGCTGTTTTTT.